This TCR beta chain emerged from a study of blood T cell repertoires in COVID-19. Sequenced by immunoSEQ multiplex PCR; TCRdb stores in-frame clones only, minus some. Found here are some 530,000 clones, about nine tenths of them singletons; the top ten hold just over 8%. CDR1 and CDR2 from the germline V gene are MGHRA and YSYEKL. This CDR3 region has 16 residues. With 3 bases removed from V and 1 base from J, the gap between germline ends came to 15 bases. The material sequenced was PBMCs or T cells enriched from blood (not recorded which). The chain recombines TRBV4-1 with TRBJ1-1; the D gene is possibly TRBD1 (6 bases). This clonotype originated in a woman aged 60-75 years who had recovered from COVID-19. CDR3: CASSHGLRTANTEAFF. CDR3 DNA sequence: TGCGCCAGCAGCCACGGGCTGAGGACAGCGAACACTGAAGCTTTCTTT.